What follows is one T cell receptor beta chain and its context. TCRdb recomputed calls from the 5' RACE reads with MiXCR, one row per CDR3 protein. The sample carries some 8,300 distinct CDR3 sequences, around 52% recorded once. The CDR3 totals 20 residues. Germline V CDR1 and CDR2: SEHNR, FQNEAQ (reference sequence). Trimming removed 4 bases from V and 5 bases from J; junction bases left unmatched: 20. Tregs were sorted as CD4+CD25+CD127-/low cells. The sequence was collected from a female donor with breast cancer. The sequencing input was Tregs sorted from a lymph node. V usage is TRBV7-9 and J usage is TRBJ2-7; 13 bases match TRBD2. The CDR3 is CASSSAPRTSGSGAIHEQYF. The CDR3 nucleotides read TGTGCCAGCAGCTCCGCACCACGGACTAGCGGGAGTGGTGCGATCCACGAGCAGTACTTC.